One sample yielded the 16 T cell receptor beta chains listed below, sequenced in a study of vaccination and CD4 T cells after COVID-19. TCRdb re-called the PCR reads with MiXCR, one entry per CDR3 protein. The sample contains about 28,000 distinct CDR3 sequences, around 49% of which appear only once. Time point in this sample: late sampling 161 to 241 days after vaccination in three convalescent patients. The material was CD4+ T cells from blood, obtained about 7 months after SARS-CoV-2 vaccination. The receptor source for this set is a human donor who had recovered from COVID-19.

J is TRBJ2-5 and V is TRBV5-4; 8 bases are a match to TRBD2. The CDR3 is 13 amino acids. Germline-derived CDR1 and CDR2 are SGHNT and YYREEE (reference sequence). V dropped 0 bases and J dropped 5; count of bases not matched to a gene: 0. In DNA form, the CDR3 reads TGTGCCAGCAGCTTGGGACTAGCGGAGACCCAGTACTTC. This encodes CASSLGLAETQYF.

The V and J genes are TRBV18 and TRBJ2-7, with TRBD1 as a possible D gene (5 bases). The CDR3 extends over 12 amino acids. Trimming removed 2 bases from V and 6 bases from J, with 8 bases in between. Germline CDR1 and CDR2: KGHSH and LQKENI. CDR3 residues: CASSPAQGEQYF. The CDR3 coding sequence is TGTGCCAGCTCACCAGCGCAGGGCGAGCAGTACTTC.

This clonotype showed up just once. The CDR3 here is CATSRDPGVNEQFF. The CDR3 bases are TGTGCCACCAGTCGGGACCCTGGGGTGAATGAGCAGTTCTTC. The V gene is TRBV24-1, the J gene TRBJ2-1; D is tentatively TRBD1 or TRBD2 (5 bases each). The germline V and J ends were trimmed by 6 bases and 7 bases, with 15 bases remaining between them. CDR3 length: 14 amino acids. CDR1 and CDR2 (germline): KGHDR, SFDVKD.

This clonotype has more than one count but fewer than ten. This rearrangement joins TRBV6-1 to TRBJ2-7; tentatively, D is TRBD1 or TRBD2 (5 bases each). V was shortened by 8 bases and J by 7 bases, with 9 bases between the two germline ends. The germline gives CDR1 MNHNS, CDR2 SASEGT. The CDR3 totals 10 residues. Here the CDR3 reads CASGGPEQYF. Written as DNA, the CDR3 is TGTGCCAGCGGGGGACCTGAGCAGTACTTC.

This clonotype has just a few counts. The genes are TRBV20-1 and TRBJ2-3; 11 bases align to TRBD2. Germline loops: CDR1 DFQATT, CDR2 SNEGSKA (reference sequence). Trimming at V came to 6 bases and at J to 3 bases, leaving 11 bases not matched to a gene. This CDR3 spans 16 amino acids. CDR3 sequence reads: CSARGVAGGRTDTQYF. CDR3 coding DNA: TGCAGTGCCCGGGGGGTAGCGGGAGGGAGGACAGATACGCAGTATTTT.

V is TRBV6-4 and J is TRBJ2-1; 7 bases are a match to TRBD1. This CDR3 region has 14 residues. Trimming cost V 0 bases and J 5 bases; bases outside gene matches: 1. Germline CDR1 MRHNA, CDR2 SNTAGT. CDR3 nucleotide sequence: TGTGCCAGCAGTGACTCGACAGGGCACAATGAGCAGTTCTTC. As protein: CASSDSTGHNEQFF.

The chain couples TRBV6-2 or TRBV6-3 to TRBJ1-5, with 7 bases aligning to TRBD1. The CDR3 has 14 amino acids. Unmatched junction bases numbered 4, after V lost 6 bases and J lost 2 bases. Germline lookup yields CDR1 MNHEY and CDR2 SVGEGT. The CDR3 loop reads CASSYTGGNQPQHF. CDR3 nucleotides: TGTGCCAGCAGCTATACAGGGGGCAATCAGCCCCAGCATTTT.

This chain uses TRBV7-2 with TRBJ2-7, with 9 nucleotides matching TRBD2. V gave up 1 base and J gave up 5 bases; unmatched junction bases: 6. The CDR3 covers 15 residues. The germline gives CDR1 SGHTA, CDR2 FQGNSA. CDR3 DNA: TGTGCCAGCAGCTTAGGAGGGGGACTAGCCCACGAGCAGTACTTC. As protein: CASSLGGGLAHEQYF. The full variable domain, completed using reference TRBV7-2 and TRBJ2-7, is GAGVSQSPSNKVTEKGKDVELRCDPISGHTALYWYRQSLGQGLEFLIYFQGNSAPDKSGLPSDRFSAERTGGSVSTLTIQRTQQEDSAVYLCASSLGGGLAHEQYFGPGTRLTVT.

V usage is TRBV28 and J usage is TRBJ1-2, with a tentative D call TRBD1 (5 bases). The germline CDR1 and CDR2 sequences are MDHEN and SYDVKM. Trimming cost V 6 bases and J 8 bases, with 19 bases left between them. CDR3 length: 14 amino acids. The CDR3 nucleotides read TGTGCCAGCAGCGCCCAGGGCTTATATTGGGGCTACACCTTC. It yields the protein CASSAQGLYWGYTF.

This clonotype was picked up a small number of times. The genes are TRBV7-9 and TRBJ1-5, with TRBD1 as a possible D gene (6 bases). Trimming left V 5 bases short and J 0 bases short, with 8 bases between. Germline-derived CDR1 and CDR2 are SEHNR and FQNEAQ (reference sequence). The CDR3 covers 14 residues. The chain's CDR3 is CASSPDSSNQPQHF. For the CDR3, the DNA is TGTGCCAGCAGCCCGGACAGTAGCAATCAGCCCCAGCATTTT.

This clonotype is a singleton in its sample. This chain uses TRBV5-4 with TRBJ2-1; TRBD2 agrees at 8 bases. The CDR3 sequence is 16 residues long. Germline trimming cut 5 bases from V and 0 bases from J; bases unmatched to any gene: 7. Germline V lookup: CDR1 SGHNT, CDR2 YYREEE (reference sequence). The CDR3 DNA reads TGTGCCAGCAGAAAGCGGGAGCGAGGCTCCTACAATGAGCAGTTCTTC. Translated: CASRKRERGSYNEQFF.

This sequence joins TRBV7-2 and TRBJ2-1; D ambiguous. The CDR3 has 16 amino acids. Germline V gene sequence: CDR1 SGHTA, CDR2 FQGNSA. V lost 3 bases to trimming and J lost 2 bases, with 14 bases between them. The CDR3 reads CASSLTRLPPYNEQFF. CDR3 nucleotide sequence: TGTGCCAGCAGCTTGACCCGCCTCCCCCCCTACAATGAGCAGTTCTTC.

In this sample, this clonotype turned up a few times. The rearrangement joins TRBV20-1 to TRBJ1-6; D might be TRBD1 (5 bases). Looked up from germline, CDR1 is DFQATT and CDR2 is SNEGSKA (reference sequence). The CDR3 spans 14 residues. V lost 6 bases, J lost 7 bases, and 16 bases lay in between. CDR3 in amino acids: CSALGTDDNSPLHF. CDR3 DNA sequence: TGCAGTGCCCTTGGGACGGACGACAATTCACCCCTCCACTTT.

This clonotype is medium-sized (0.01 to 0.1%) within its sample. The rearrangement uses TRBV6-4 and TRBJ2-2; D remains unclear. The CDR3 is 13 residues long. Germline V gene lookup returns CDR1 MRHNA and CDR2 SNTAGT. V was shortened by 2 bases and J by 3 bases, with 4 bases between the two germline ends. This CDR3 reads CASSDRDTGELFF. As DNA, the CDR3 is TGTGCCAGCAGTGACAGGGACACCGGGGAGCTGTTTTTT.

V is TRBV24-1 and J is TRBJ2-2, with 14 bases that match TRBD2. J gave up 6 bases and V 4 bases, and 6 bases lay outside the gene matches. Per the germline V gene, CDR1 is KGHDR and CDR2 is SFDVKD. The length of the CDR3 is 17 residues. CDR3 protein: CATSDRGTSGSAGELFF. In DNA, the CDR3 is TGTGCCACCAGTGACAGGGGGACTAGCGGGAGTGCCGGGGAGCTGTTTTTT.

The rearrangement joins TRBV5-4 to TRBJ2-3; 11 bases fit TRBD2. Germline lookup yields CDR1 SGHNT and CDR2 YYREEE (reference sequence). J was trimmed by 4 bases and V by 4 bases; bases with no gene match: 8. The CDR3 has 16 amino acids. CDR3 sequence: CASSAGTSGLADTQYF. The CDR3 DNA reads as TGTGCCAGCAGCGCTGGGACTAGCGGACTCGCAGATACGCAGTATTTT. The whole variable domain, remainder taken from reference TRBV5-4 and TRBJ2-3, is ETGVTQSPTHLIKTRGQQVTLRCSSQSGHNTVSWYQQALGQGPQFIFQYYREEENGRGNFPPRFSGLQFPNYSSELNVNALELDDSALYLCASSAGTSGLADTQYFGPGTRLTVL.